These T cell receptor beta chains were read from a single sample in a study of radiotherapy plus CTLA-4 blockade in lung cancer. The data were produced by immunoSEQ multiplex PCR, yet TCRdb's version contains in-frame clones alone and is incomplete. The profile shows tens of thousands of clones, roughly 81% of them singletons. The sample was peripheral blood, taken from a patient treated with radiotherapy plus ipilimumab. The receptors originated from a human donor with non-small cell lung cancer whose response to radiotherapy plus ipilimumab could not be evaluated. CDR3s include the opening cysteine and the closing phenylalanine or tryptophan. A D gene is named only where the DNA matches it firmly. Rows give clone size only sometimes, using once, few, many, or a class for an expanded clone.

v_gene: TRBV7-9
j_gene: TRBJ2-3
d_gene: NA
abundance: NA
CDR3aa: CASSPRGPDTQYF
CDR3nt: TGTGCCAGCAGCCCTCGCGGGCCAGATACGCAGTATTTT

v_gene: TRBV4-2
j_gene: TRBJ1-2
d_gene: TRBD1
abundance: NA
CDR3aa: CASSRTGAGYGYTF
CDR3nt: TGTGCCAGCAGCCGGACAGGGGCGGGCTATGGCTACACCTTC

v_gene: TRBV4-1
j_gene: TRBJ1-5
d_gene: NA
abundance: NA
CDR3aa: CASSQDRGGGQPQHF
CDR3nt: TGCGCCAGCAGCCAAGATCGGGGGGGAGGCCAGCCCCAGCATTTT

v_gene: TRBV5-4
j_gene: TRBJ2-6
d_gene: TRBD1
abundance: few
CDR3aa: CASSLDRGAGANVLTF
CDR3nt: TGTGCCAGCAGCTTGGACAGGGGAGCGGGGGCCAACGTCCTGACTTTC

v_gene: TRBV28
j_gene: TRBJ2-2
d_gene: TRBD1
abundance: NA
CDR3aa: CASRQQGTGELFF
CDR3nt: TGTGCCAGCAGGCAACAGGGGACCGGGGAGCTGTTTTTT

v_gene: TRBV9
j_gene: TRBJ2-7
d_gene: TRBD2
abundance: NA
CDR3aa: CASSAEGLAGNYEQYF
CDR3nt: TGTGCCAGCAGCGCCGAGGGACTAGCGGGGAACTACGAGCAGTACTTC

v_gene: TRBV27
j_gene: TRBJ2-3
d_gene: NA
abundance: NA
CDR3aa: CASSLRGIDTQYF
CDR3nt: TGTGCCAGCAGTTTAAGGGGAATAGATACGCAGTATTTT

v_gene: TRBV5-1
j_gene: TRBJ1-1
d_gene: NA
abundance: NA
CDR3aa: CASSLGQDYPATEAFF
CDR3nt: TGCGCCAGCAGCTTGGGACAGGATTATCCGGCCACTGAAGCTTTCTTT

v_gene: TRBV7-6
j_gene: TRBJ2-7
d_gene: TRBD2
abundance: NA
CDR3aa: CASSSYITTSGSKQYF
CDR3nt: TGTGCCAGCAGCTCATACATCACCACTAGCGGGAGTAAGCAGTACTTC

v_gene: TRBV29-1
j_gene: TRBJ2-1
d_gene: TRBD2
abundance: NA
CDR3aa: CSVESQAGASYNEQFF
CDR3nt: TGCAGCGTTGAGAGTCAGGCGGGAGCGTCTTACAATGAGCAGTTCTTC

v_gene: TRBV19
j_gene: TRBJ1-6
d_gene: NA
abundance: NA
CDR3aa: CASSIYKDSNSPLHF
CDR3nt: TGTGCCAGTAGTATTTATAAAGACAGCAATTCACCCCTCCACTTT

v_gene: TRBV28
j_gene: TRBJ2-7
d_gene: NA
abundance: NA
CDR3aa: CASSDSHGYEQYF
CDR3nt: TGTGCCAGCAGTGACAGTCATGGCTACGAGCAGTACTTC

v_gene: TRBV27
j_gene: TRBJ1-3
d_gene: NA
abundance: NA
CDR3aa: CASSLFHSSGNTIYF
CDR3nt: TGTGCCAGCAGTTTATTTCACAGCTCTGGAAACACCATATATTTT